This paragraph covers one TCR beta chain sequence. Only in-frame clones appear in the TCRdb table, and some are missing; sequencing was by immunoSEQ multiplex PCR. The table has about 210,000 clones, 92% seen once. Trimming cost V 5 bases and J 5 bases, with 9 bases left between them. In germline, CDR1 is SQVTM, CDR2 ANQGSEA. The CDR3 covers 12 residues. The sample comes from a study of blood T cell repertoires in COVID-19. In the study overall: Acute and convalescent COVID-19 samples came from the United States, Italy and Spain.

The sequencing input was peripheral blood. The chain joins TRBV29-1 to TRBJ2-2, with a tentative D call TRBD2 (6 bases). The source is a man aged 25 to 40 with acute or convalescent COVID-19. The CDR3 reads CSVYAGTGELFF. The DNA of the CDR3 is TGCAGCGTTTATGCGGGAACCGGGGAGCTGTTTTTT.